The present T cell receptor beta chain was sequenced within a study of shared clonotypes between healthy human individuals. Sequencing was performed with immunoSEQ multiplex PCR; in TCRdb, only in-frame clones are kept and a portion is missing. The sample consists of some 660,000 clones, roughly 73% of them appearing once. The CDR3 loop spans 14 amino acids. Germline CDR1 SGHRS, CDR2 YFSETQ. The ends were cut back, 4 bases at V and 2 bases at J, with 10 bases in the middle. This TCR was sampled from a woman aged 25 to 45 in good health. V usage is TRBV5-1 and J usage is TRBJ2-1, with D perhaps matching TRBD2 (5 bases). The source material was memory CD4+ T cells sorted from blood. Subset denoted: CD45RA-negative fraction. The CDR3 DNA is TGCGCCAGCAGCGCTGACTATACCTACAATGAGCAGTTCTTC. This codes for CASSADYTYNEQFF.